This T cell receptor (beta chain) was retrieved from a study of blood T cells in healthy people across ages. A sample-barcoded 5' primer and a J-beta primer mix were used in a second PCR of roughly 6 to 11 cycles. Each CDR3 protein gets one entry after TCRdb re-called the 5' RACE reads with MiXCR. This table holds about 720,000 distinct CDR3 sequences, about 24% found once. Donors were healthy Caucasian individuals from Russia aged about 6 to 95. The total RNA that was extracted per sample amounted to at least 5.5 micrograms. This clonotype was counted a few times. The sequence was obtained from a man between 70 and 80 years old in good health. Sequencing was performed on blood.

The CDR3 sequence: CASSLSPGSQETQYF. The DNA for the CDR3 is TGTGCCAGCAGCTTATCCCCGGGGTCCCAAGAGACCCAGTACTTC. V is TRBV7-2 and J is TRBJ2-5; the D gene is possibly TRBD2 (5 bases). This CDR3 comprises 15 residues. Deletions cut 2 bases from V and 1 base from J, with 11 bases between. The germline CDR1 and CDR2 sequences are SGHTA and FQGNSA. Filled out from reference TRBV7-2 and TRBJ2-5, the complete variable domain reads GAGVSQSPSNKVTEKGKDVELRCDPISGHTALYWYRQSLGQGLEFLIYFQGNSAPDKSGLPSDRFSAERTGGSVSTLTIQRTQQEDSAVYLCASSLSPGSQETQYFGPGTRLLVL.